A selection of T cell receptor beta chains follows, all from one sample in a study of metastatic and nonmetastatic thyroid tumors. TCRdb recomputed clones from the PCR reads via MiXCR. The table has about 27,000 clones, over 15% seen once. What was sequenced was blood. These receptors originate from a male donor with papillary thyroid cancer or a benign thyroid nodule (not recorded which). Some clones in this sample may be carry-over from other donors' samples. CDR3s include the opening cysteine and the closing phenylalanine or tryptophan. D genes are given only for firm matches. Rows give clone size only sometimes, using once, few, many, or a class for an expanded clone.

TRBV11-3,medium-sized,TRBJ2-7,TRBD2,TGTGCCAGCAGCTTAGGACTAGCGGACGAGCAGTACTTC,CASSLGLADEQYF
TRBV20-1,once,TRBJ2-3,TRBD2,TGCAGTGCCCGGCCGGGACTAGCTCTAGCAGATACGCAGTATTTT,CSARPGLALADTQYF
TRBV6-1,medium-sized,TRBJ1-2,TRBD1,TGTGCCAGCAGTGACTACAGGGGAAGGGATGGCTACACCTTC,CASSDYRGRDGYTF
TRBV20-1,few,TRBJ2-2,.,TGCAGTGCTAGAGGGAGGCAAACTACGAACACCGGGGAGCTGTTTTTT,CSARGRQTTNTGELFF
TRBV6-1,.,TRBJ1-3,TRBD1,TGTGCCAGCAGCAACCCGACAGGGGCGGCTGGAAACACCATATATTTT,CASSNPTGAAGNTIYF
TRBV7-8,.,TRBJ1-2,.,TGTGCCAGCAGCTTAGGTTGGAACTATGGCTACACCTTC,CASSLGWNYGYTF
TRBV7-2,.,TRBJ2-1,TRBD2,TGTGCCAGCAGCTGGGGGGGTGGTCAGCAGTTCTTC,CASSWGGGQQFF
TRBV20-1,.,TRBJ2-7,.,TGCAGTGCTAGGGTCTTGGTAGGGCCATACGAGCAGTACTTC,CSARVLVGPYEQYF
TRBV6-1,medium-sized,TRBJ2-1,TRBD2,TGTGCCTCACTAGGTGGGACTAGCCTGAATGAGCAGTTCTTC,CASLGGTSLNEQFF
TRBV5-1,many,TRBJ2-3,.,TGCGCCAGCAGCTTACGAGGGCCCGATACGCAGTATTTT,CASSLRGPDTQYF
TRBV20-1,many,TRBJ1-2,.,TGCAGTGCTAGTGCCCTCTATGGCTACACCTTC,CSASALYGYTF
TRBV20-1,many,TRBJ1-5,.,TGCAGTGCAAAAGGGGGGGCAATGCAGCCCCAGCATTTT,CSAKGGAMQPQHF
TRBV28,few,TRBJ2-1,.,TGTGCCAGCAGAACGATCGACACGAGAAACAATGAGCAGTTCTTC,CASRTIDTRNNEQFF
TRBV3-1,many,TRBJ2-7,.,TGTGCCAGCAGCCAATCCCGCATTAGCTCCTACGAGCAGTACTTC,CASSQSRISSYEQYF
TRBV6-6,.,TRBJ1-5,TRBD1,TGTGCCAGCAGTTACGGACAGGGTTTTCAGCCCCAGCATTTT,CASSYGQGFQPQHF
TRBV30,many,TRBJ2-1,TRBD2,TGTGCCTCGTATACGAGACTAGCGGGAGGCTACAATGAGCAGTTCTTC,CASYTRLAGGYNEQFF
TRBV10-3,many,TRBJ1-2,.,TGTGCCATCAGTGAGTCGGGGAGACTCTATGGCTACACCTTC,CAISESGRLYGYTF
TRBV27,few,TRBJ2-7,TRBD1,TGTGCCAGCAGCTTTTCAATGACAGGGTTGGACGAGCAGTACTTC,CASSFSMTGLDEQYF
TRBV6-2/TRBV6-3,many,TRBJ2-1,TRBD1,TGTGCCAGCAGTTACTCGACAGGGGACGATGAGCAGTTCTTC,CASSYSTGDDEQFF
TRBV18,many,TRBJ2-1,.,TGTGCCAGCTCACCACTTTCGGGAAATGAGCAGTTCTTC,CASSPLSGNEQFF
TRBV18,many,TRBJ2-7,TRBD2,TGTGCCAGCTCACCTAAGGGACTAGCGGGCCGCTACGAGCAGTACTTC,CASSPKGLAGRYEQYF
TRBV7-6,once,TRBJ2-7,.,TGTGCCAACAGCTCGGACATTTGGGTGTACTACGAGCAGTACTTC,CANSSDIWVYYEQYF
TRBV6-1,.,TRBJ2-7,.,TGTGCCAGCAGTGGGGGTGGATACGAGCAGTACTTC,CASSGGGYEQYF
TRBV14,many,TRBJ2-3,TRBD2,TGTGCCAGCAGTTCTAGCGGGAGAAAGACAGATACGCAGTATTTT,CASSSSGRKTDTQYF
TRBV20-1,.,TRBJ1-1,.,TGCAGTGCTACGACAGGTCGGAACACTGAAGCTTTCTTT,CSATTGRNTEAFF
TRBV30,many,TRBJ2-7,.,TGTGCCTGGAGCGGGGATCCCGGCTCGGGGGAGTACTTC,CAWSGDPGSGEYF
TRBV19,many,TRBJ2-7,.,TGTGCCACTGGAGGGCCTCTCGACGAGCAGTACTTC,CATGGPLDEQYF
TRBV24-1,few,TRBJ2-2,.,TGTGCCACCAGTGCTTACGCCGGGGAGCTGTTTTTT,CATSAYAGELFF
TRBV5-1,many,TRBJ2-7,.,TGCGCCAGCAGCTTCTCGGAAAGCTCCTACGAGCAGTACTTC,CASSFSESSYEQYF
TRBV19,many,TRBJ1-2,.,TGTGCCAGTAGTTTGGGAAACTATGGCTACACCTTC,CASSLGNYGYTF
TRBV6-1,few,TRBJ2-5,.,TGTGCCAGCAGGACCGCTGGGCGTGAGGGCCGCGAGACCCAGTACTTC,CASRTAGREGRETQYF
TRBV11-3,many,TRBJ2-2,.,TGTGCCAGCAAGCCGGGAGTGGGCACCGGGGAGCTGTTTTTT,CASKPGVGTGELFF
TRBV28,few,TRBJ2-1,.,TGTGCCAGCATAGTCCCCGGGGCGGACGGAAACAATGAGCAGTTCTTC,CASIVPGADGNNEQFF
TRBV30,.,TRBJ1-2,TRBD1,TGTGCCTGGAGTAGCGGGACAGGGAATAACTATGGCTACACCTTC,CAWSSGTGNNYGYTF
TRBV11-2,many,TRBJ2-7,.,TGTGCCTCCGGAGAGCTAGGGGGCGAGCAGTACTTC,CASGELGGEQYF
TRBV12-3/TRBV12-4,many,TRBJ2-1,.,TGTGCCAGCTGCCGGAGTTCCTACAATGAGCAGTTCTTC,CASCRSSYNEQFF
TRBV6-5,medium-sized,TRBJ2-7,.,TGTGCCAGCAGTTACGCCAAATTCCCCACCTACGAGCAGTACTTC,CASSYAKFPTYEQYF
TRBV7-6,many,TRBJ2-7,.,TGTGCCAGCAGCTCCGGGACCGCAACCTACGAGCAGTACTTC,CASSSGTATYEQYF
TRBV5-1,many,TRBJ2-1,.,TGCGCCAGCAGCTTGGATCCGGGAACCTCCTACAATGAGCAGTTCTTC,CASSLDPGTSYNEQFF
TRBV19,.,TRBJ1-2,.,TGTGCCAGTAGTGCTACGTACGGATACACCTTC,CASSATYGYTF
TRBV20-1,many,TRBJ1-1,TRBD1,TGCAGTGTCTCAAGACAGGGGTTCACTGAAGCTTTCTTT,CSVSRQGFTEAFF
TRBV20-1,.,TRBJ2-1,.,TGCAGTGCTAGAGAGGTCGGTAGTCCCTACAATGAGCAGTTCTTC,CSAREVGSPYNEQFF
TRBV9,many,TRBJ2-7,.,TGTGCCAGCAGCGTAGGCGTCGAGCAGTACTTC,CASSVGVEQYF
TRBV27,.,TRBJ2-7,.,TGTGCCAGCAGCTTTTGGTTATACAACGAGCAGTACTTC,CASSFWLYNEQYF